Listed below are T cell receptor beta chains from one sample, sequenced in a study of T cell repertoires in cytomegalovirus infection. TCRdb passed the reads through MiXCR, listing each CDR3 protein once. The sample contains 170,000 or so distinct CDR3 sequences, about 15% of which appear only once. Sequencing used PBMCs. These receptor sequences come from a human donor in good health (CMV status not recorded). Some clones in this sample may be carry-over from other donors' samples. Each CDR3 is given with its conserved first and last residue. The order of the fields is V gene, J gene, CDR3 length, D gene, clone size, CDR3 DNA, CDR3 protein. D genes are given only for firm matches. Clone size appears in some rows only: once, few, many, or a class for an expanded clone.

v_call: TRBV7-2
j_call: TRBJ1-4
cdr3_length: 15
d_call: NA
clone_size: many
cdr3_nt: TGTGCCAGCAGCTTACGACAGCAGACAAATGAAAAACTGTTTTTT
cdr3_aa: CASSLRQQTNEKLFF

v_call: TRBV29-1
j_call: TRBJ1-2
cdr3_length: 13
d_call: NA
clone_size: NA
cdr3_nt: TGCAGCGTTGAAGAAAGTGGGATCTATGGCTACACCTTC
cdr3_aa: CSVEESGIYGYTF

v_call: TRBV25-1
j_call: TRBJ1-1
cdr3_length: 12
d_call: NA
clone_size: NA
cdr3_nt: TGTGCCAGCACCGGGGGGGGGGGAACAGCTTTCTTT
cdr3_aa: CASTGGGGTAFF

v_call: TRBV7-3
j_call: TRBJ2-7
cdr3_length: 13
d_call: TRBD1
clone_size: NA
cdr3_nt: TGTGCCAGCAGTCGACAGGGATCGGACGAGCAGTACTTC
cdr3_aa: CASSRQGSDEQYF

v_call: TRBV2
j_call: TRBJ2-2
cdr3_length: 14
d_call: NA
clone_size: NA
cdr3_nt: TGTGCCAGCAGAATACAGCAAAACACCGGGGAGCTGTTTTTT
cdr3_aa: CASRIQQNTGELFF

v_call: TRBV6-5
j_call: TRBJ2-2
cdr3_length: 13
d_call: NA
clone_size: medium-sized
cdr3_nt: TGTGCCAGCAGTTACGGGCTTACCGGGGAGCTGTTTTTT
cdr3_aa: CASSYGLTGELFF

v_call: TRBV7-9
j_call: TRBJ1-2
cdr3_length: 17
d_call: TRBD1
clone_size: many
cdr3_nt: TGTGCCAGCAGCCTACCCGGGACAGGGCCAACTAACTATGGCTACACCTTC
cdr3_aa: CASSLPGTGPTNYGYTF

v_call: TRBV6-1
j_call: TRBJ2-3
cdr3_length: 16
d_call: TRBD2
clone_size: NA
cdr3_nt: TGTGCCAGCAGTGGAGTAGCGGGGGGGCTATCAGATACGCAGTATTTT
cdr3_aa: CASSGVAGGLSDTQYF

v_call: TRBV6-1
j_call: TRBJ2-2
cdr3_length: 17
d_call: NA
clone_size: many
cdr3_nt: TGTGCCAGCAGTCTAGTACAGGGATTCTCTAACACCGGGGAGCTGTTTTTT
cdr3_aa: CASSLVQGFSNTGELFF

v_call: TRBV28
j_call: TRBJ1-1
cdr3_length: 15
d_call: NA
clone_size: many
cdr3_nt: TGTGCCAGCAGTTTAGCAGCCAGGGCGGAAACTGAAGCTTTCTTT
cdr3_aa: CASSLAARAETEAFF

v_call: TRBV12-3/TRBV12-4
j_call: TRBJ1-3
cdr3_length: 15
d_call: NA
clone_size: many
cdr3_nt: TGTGCCAGCAGAAGACAAAGGGACGCGGGAAACACCATATATTTT
cdr3_aa: CASRRQRDAGNTIYF

v_call: TRBV29-1
j_call: TRBJ1-1
cdr3_length: 11
d_call: NA
clone_size: few
cdr3_nt: TGCAGCGTTCCAGGGGCCACTGAAGCTTTCTTT
cdr3_aa: CSVPGATEAFF

v_call: TRBV29-1
j_call: TRBJ1-2
cdr3_length: 14
d_call: NA
clone_size: few
cdr3_nt: TGCAGCGTCCATTCGGGGGAAGATAGCTATGGCTACACCTTC
cdr3_aa: CSVHSGEDSYGYTF

v_call: TRBV2
j_call: TRBJ1-6
cdr3_length: 13
d_call: TRBD1
clone_size: few
cdr3_nt: TGTGCCAGCAGAGTAACCGGGACAGGGGGGAAACACTTT
cdr3_aa: CASRVTGTGGKHF

v_call: TRBV7-8
j_call: TRBJ2-1
cdr3_length: 16
d_call: NA
clone_size: many
cdr3_nt: TGTGCCAGCAGCTTAGCGCTCGGTCTGGTCTACAATGAGCAGTTCTTC
cdr3_aa: CASSLALGLVYNEQFF

v_call: TRBV7-9
j_call: TRBJ1-2
cdr3_length: 14
d_call: TRBD1
clone_size: few
cdr3_nt: TGTGCCAGCAGCTTGACAGGGCGTCCATATGGCTACACCTTC
cdr3_aa: CASSLTGRPYGYTF

v_call: TRBV11-3
j_call: TRBJ2-3
cdr3_length: 13
d_call: NA
clone_size: many
cdr3_nt: TGTGCCAGCAGCTCTATCCCCACAGATACGCAGTATTTT
cdr3_aa: CASSSIPTDTQYF

v_call: TRBV29-1
j_call: TRBJ2-7
cdr3_length: 14
d_call: NA
clone_size: many
cdr3_nt: TGCAGCGTCCCCTCTGGCTCGAGCTCCTACGAGCAGTACTTC
cdr3_aa: CSVPSGSSSYEQYF

v_call: TRBV14
j_call: TRBJ2-7
cdr3_length: 15
d_call: NA
clone_size: once
cdr3_nt: TGTGCCAGCAGCCCACCGGGACGGCTTCCTCACGAGCAGTACTTC
cdr3_aa: CASSPPGRLPHEQYF

v_call: TRBV7-8
j_call: TRBJ1-1
cdr3_length: 15
d_call: TRBD1
clone_size: many
cdr3_nt: TGTGCCAGCAGCTTAGGGGCACAGGGGCGTGGTGAAGCTTTCTTT
cdr3_aa: CASSLGAQGRGEAFF

v_call: TRBV7-2
j_call: TRBJ2-7
cdr3_length: 17
d_call: NA
clone_size: many
cdr3_nt: TGTGCCAGCAGCTTAGGGGCTTTGGCGGGGGCTGACTACGAGCAGTACTTC
cdr3_aa: CASSLGALAGADYEQYF

v_call: TRBV2
j_call: TRBJ2-2
cdr3_length: 14
d_call: NA
clone_size: NA
cdr3_nt: TGTGCCAGCAGTGCTACCCGGAACACCGGGGAGCTGTTTTTT
cdr3_aa: CASSATRNTGELFF

v_call: TRBV7-3
j_call: TRBJ1-1
cdr3_length: 12
d_call: NA
clone_size: NA
cdr3_nt: TGTGCCAGCAGCTCCCCGTTGGCGGGGGCTTTCTTT
cdr3_aa: CASSSPLAGAFF

v_call: TRBV25-1
j_call: TRBJ1-2
cdr3_length: 15
d_call: NA
clone_size: NA
cdr3_nt: TGTGCCAGCAGTGAATCCGGGCTCCCTAACTATGGCTACACCTTC
cdr3_aa: CASSESGLPNYGYTF

v_call: TRBV7-2
j_call: TRBJ2-5
cdr3_length: 13
d_call: TRBD2
clone_size: NA
cdr3_nt: TGTGCCAGCAGCTTACGCGGGGGAGAGACCCAGTACTTC
cdr3_aa: CASSLRGGETQYF

v_call: TRBV11-2
j_call: TRBJ1-4
cdr3_length: 16
d_call: TRBD1
clone_size: few
cdr3_nt: TGTGCCAGCAGCTTAGAGGACAGGGGTACAAATGAAAAACTGTTTTTT
cdr3_aa: CASSLEDRGTNEKLFF

v_call: TRBV20-1
j_call: TRBJ1-2
cdr3_length: 16
d_call: NA
clone_size: many
cdr3_nt: TGCAGTGCTAGAGATCCCCCCCCTACTGGAAACTATGGCTACACCTTC
cdr3_aa: CSARDPPPTGNYGYTF

v_call: TRBV7-2
j_call: TRBJ2-4
cdr3_length: 18
d_call: TRBD2
clone_size: many
cdr3_nt: TGTGCCAGCAGCTTATCCAGCGGGAGTGTTCTAGCCAAAAACATTCAGTACTTC
cdr3_aa: CASSLSSGSVLAKNIQYF

v_call: TRBV28
j_call: TRBJ2-1
cdr3_length: 16
d_call: TRBD1
clone_size: few
cdr3_nt: TGTGCCAGCAGCCCCGGACAGGGCCCTCGCTACAATGAGCAGTTCTTC
cdr3_aa: CASSPGQGPRYNEQFF

v_call: TRBV20-1
j_call: TRBJ2-4
cdr3_length: 15
d_call: NA
clone_size: NA
cdr3_nt: TGCAGTGCTAGAGATGAGACAGTAGCCAAAAACATTCAGTACTTC
cdr3_aa: CSARDETVAKNIQYF

v_call: TRBV29-1
j_call: TRBJ1-1
cdr3_length: 13
d_call: NA
clone_size: few
cdr3_nt: TGCAGCGTTGTTGGCAAAGGGAGAACTGAAGCTTTCTTT
cdr3_aa: CSVVGKGRTEAFF

v_call: TRBV14
j_call: TRBJ2-1
cdr3_length: 15
d_call: TRBD2
clone_size: few
cdr3_nt: TGTGCCAGCAGCCAAGTGCTAGCGGGAGAAGGTGAGCAGTTCTTC
cdr3_aa: CASSQVLAGEGEQFF

v_call: TRBV28
j_call: TRBJ1-1
cdr3_length: 16
d_call: TRBD1
clone_size: NA
cdr3_nt: TGTGCCAGCAGGAGCACAGGGGCAATGGTTAACACTGAAGCTTTCTTT
cdr3_aa: CASRSTGAMVNTEAFF

v_call: TRBV6-2/TRBV6-3
j_call: TRBJ2-7
cdr3_length: 15
d_call: TRBD2
clone_size: few
cdr3_nt: TGTGCCAGCAGTTACGTTCTAGCGGGAGCATACGAGCAGTACTTC
cdr3_aa: CASSYVLAGAYEQYF

v_call: TRBV7-9
j_call: TRBJ2-5
cdr3_length: 14
d_call: TRBD2
clone_size: few
cdr3_nt: TGTGCCAGCAGCTTATTGCGGGAGGGCCAGACCCAGTACTTC
cdr3_aa: CASSLLREGQTQYF

v_call: TRBV7-2
j_call: TRBJ2-1
cdr3_length: 18
d_call: TRBD2
clone_size: many
cdr3_nt: TGTGCCAGCAGCTTACCCAGTAGCGGGGGACACTCCTACAATGAGCAGTTCTTC
cdr3_aa: CASSLPSSGGHSYNEQFF

v_call: TRBV12-3/TRBV12-4
j_call: TRBJ1-1
cdr3_length: 15
d_call: NA
clone_size: many
cdr3_nt: TGTGCCAGTACTTCGCTAGGGGCCTATTACACTGAAGCTTTCTTT
cdr3_aa: CASTSLGAYYTEAFF

v_call: TRBV5-1
j_call: TRBJ2-5
cdr3_length: 15
d_call: TRBD1
clone_size: many
cdr3_nt: TGCGCCAGCCGAACTGGACAGGGGACCAAAGAGACCCAGTACTTC
cdr3_aa: CASRTGQGTKETQYF

v_call: TRBV18
j_call: TRBJ1-5
cdr3_length: 16
d_call: NA
clone_size: few
cdr3_nt: TGTGCCAGCTCACCAGGGAGAGGGGGGTTGAATCAGCCCCAGCATTTT
cdr3_aa: CASSPGRGGLNQPQHF

v_call: TRBV29-1
j_call: TRBJ2-1
cdr3_length: 12
d_call: NA
clone_size: NA
cdr3_nt: TGCAGCGTTGAAGAAGGATTCGATGAGCAGTTCTTC
cdr3_aa: CSVEEGFDEQFF

v_call: TRBV6-2/TRBV6-3
j_call: TRBJ2-1
cdr3_length: 13
d_call: NA
clone_size: NA
cdr3_nt: TGTGCCAGCAGTCCCAACGTTTACAATGAGCAGTTCTTC
cdr3_aa: CASSPNVYNEQFF

v_call: TRBV15
j_call: TRBJ2-2
cdr3_length: 16
d_call: TRBD2
clone_size: many
cdr3_nt: TGTGCCACCAGCAATGGGACTAGCGCGAACACCGGGGAGCTGTTTTTT
cdr3_aa: CATSNGTSANTGELFF

v_call: TRBV29-1
j_call: TRBJ2-2
cdr3_length: 10
d_call: NA
clone_size: few
cdr3_nt: TGCAGCGTTGCGATCGGGGAGCTGTTTTTT
cdr3_aa: CSVAIGELFF

v_call: TRBV6-1
j_call: TRBJ1-1
cdr3_length: 14
d_call: NA
clone_size: many
cdr3_nt: TGTGCCAGCAGTGAAGTAAGGGGGAACACTGAAGCTTTCTTT
cdr3_aa: CASSEVRGNTEAFF

v_call: TRBV7-2
j_call: TRBJ2-3
cdr3_length: 15
d_call: NA
clone_size: many
cdr3_nt: TGTGCCAGCAGCCAACGGACATCGAACACAGATACGCAGTATTTT
cdr3_aa: CASSQRTSNTDTQYF

v_call: TRBV6-6
j_call: TRBJ1-1
cdr3_length: 15
d_call: NA
clone_size: many
cdr3_nt: TGTGCCAGCAGTTGGGGACCGAGAATGAACACTGAAGCTTTCTTT
cdr3_aa: CASSWGPRMNTEAFF

v_call: TRBV28
j_call: TRBJ2-7
cdr3_length: 13
d_call: TRBD2
clone_size: many
cdr3_nt: TGTGCCAGCAGACACGGGACTACCTGGGAGCAGTACTTC
cdr3_aa: CASRHGTTWEQYF

v_call: TRBV7-3
j_call: TRBJ2-2
cdr3_length: 14
d_call: NA
clone_size: many
cdr3_nt: TGTGCCAGCAGCTCGGGACTGAACACCGGGGAGCTGTTTTTT
cdr3_aa: CASSSGLNTGELFF

v_call: TRBV5-1
j_call: TRBJ2-6
cdr3_length: 15
d_call: TRBD1
clone_size: many
cdr3_nt: TGCGCCAGCAGCATCGACAGGGCTGGGGCCAACGTCCTGACTTTC
cdr3_aa: CASSIDRAGANVLTF

v_call: TRBV4-2
j_call: TRBJ1-2
cdr3_length: 16
d_call: NA
clone_size: NA
cdr3_nt: TGTGCCAGCAGCAAAGAGGTCAGTCCCACCGAGGGCGGCTACACCTTC
cdr3_aa: CASSKEVSPTEGGYTF

v_call: TRBV7-9
j_call: TRBJ2-1
cdr3_length: 15
d_call: NA
clone_size: NA
cdr3_nt: TGTGCCAGCAGCTACCCCCGGCTAGCGCCCAATGAGCAGTTCTTC
cdr3_aa: CASSYPRLAPNEQFF

v_call: TRBV20-1
j_call: TRBJ2-7
cdr3_length: 16
d_call: TRBD1
clone_size: few
cdr3_nt: TGCAGTGCTAGAGATGAGGGGACAGGGTGGACCTACGAGCAGTACTTC
cdr3_aa: CSARDEGTGWTYEQYF

v_call: TRBV7-2
j_call: TRBJ1-6
cdr3_length: 13
d_call: TRBD1
clone_size: few
cdr3_nt: TGTGCCAGCAGGACAGGGGGTTACTCACCCCTCCACTTT
cdr3_aa: CASRTGGYSPLHF

v_call: TRBV7-3
j_call: TRBJ2-1
cdr3_length: 15
d_call: TRBD1
clone_size: many
cdr3_nt: TGTGCCAGCAGCCCCGGGACAGACTCCTACAATGAGCAGTTCTTC
cdr3_aa: CASSPGTDSYNEQFF

v_call: TRBV29-1
j_call: TRBJ2-7
cdr3_length: 14
d_call: TRBD1
clone_size: many
cdr3_nt: TGCAGCGTTGGGGGTGGGACAGGCTCCTACGAGCAGTACTTC
cdr3_aa: CSVGGGTGSYEQYF

v_call: TRBV29-1
j_call: TRBJ2-1
cdr3_length: 17
d_call: NA
clone_size: NA
cdr3_nt: TGCAGCGTTGAAGGCTACATGGGTCCCATTGCGCACAATGAGCAGTTCTTC
cdr3_aa: CSVEGYMGPIAHNEQFF

v_call: TRBV20-1
j_call: TRBJ1-6
cdr3_length: 12
d_call: NA
clone_size: NA
cdr3_nt: TGCAGTGCTAGAGAGGGGGATTCACCCCTCCACTTT
cdr3_aa: CSAREGDSPLHF